This is a list of T cell receptor beta chains from one sample in a study of blood T cell repertoires in COVID-19. Produced via immunoSEQ multiplex PCR; TCRdb's table is partial and in-frame only. Here the sample spans some 300,000 clones, 88% being singletons. The sequenced material came from peripheral blood. The receptors originated from a woman in her thirties who had recovered from COVID-19. CDR3s include the opening cysteine and the closing phenylalanine or tryptophan. A D gene is named only where the DNA matches it firmly. Size values are once, few and many counts, or a class for expanded clones, and some rows have none.

j_call v_call d_call clone_size cdr3_length cdr3_aa cdr3_nt
TRBJ2-2 TRBV5-1 . once 13 CASSLRGFGELFF TGCGCCAGCAGCTTGCGAGGGTTCGGGGAGCTGTTTTTT
TRBJ2-7 TRBV28 TRBD2 . 13 CASSAGGSYEQYF TGTGCCAGCTCTGCGGGGGGGTCTTACGAGCAGTACTTC
TRBJ1-1 TRBV28 TRBD1 . 15 CASSVIGQGSTEAFF TGTGCCAGCAGTGTCATCGGACAGGGGAGCACTGAAGCTTTCTTT
TRBJ1-6 TRBV4-1 . . 12 CASSQGVWPLHF TGCGCCAGCAGCCAAGGAGTTTGGCCCCTCCACTTT
TRBJ1-1 TRBV5-1 TRBD1 . 15 CASSSSGTGNTEAFF TGCGCCAGCAGCTCAAGCGGGACAGGGAACACTGAAGCTTTCTTT
TRBJ2-5 TRBV11-2 . . 14 CASSLKHAQETQYF TGTGCCAGCAGCTTAAAGCATGCCCAAGAGACCCAGTACTTC
TRBJ2-7 TRBV6-2/TRBV6-3 . . 15 CASSYREFGPYEQYF TGTGCCAGCAGTTACAGGGAGTTCGGGCCCTACGAGCAGTACTTC
TRBJ2-5 TRBV5-1 . . 17 CASSRDMSLPGLETQYF TGCGCCAGCAGCCGAGATATGAGCCTACCGGGGTTAGAGACCCAGTACTTC
TRBJ1-6 TRBV5-8 . . 15 CASGGMSSYNSPLHF TGTGCCAGCGGGGGCATGAGCTCCTATAATTCACCCCTCCACTTT
TRBJ1-5 TRBV2 . . 14 CASSDRGRNQPQHF TGTGCCAGCAGCGATAGGGGCCGCAATCAGCCCCAGCATTTT